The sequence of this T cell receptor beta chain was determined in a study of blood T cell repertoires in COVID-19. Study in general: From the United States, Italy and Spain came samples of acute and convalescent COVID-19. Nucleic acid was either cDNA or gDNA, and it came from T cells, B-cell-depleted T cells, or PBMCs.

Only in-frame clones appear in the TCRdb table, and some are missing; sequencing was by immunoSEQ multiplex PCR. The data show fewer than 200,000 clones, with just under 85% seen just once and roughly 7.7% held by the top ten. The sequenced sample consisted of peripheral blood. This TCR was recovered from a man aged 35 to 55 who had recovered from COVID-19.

In nucleotides, the CDR3 is TGTGCCAGCAGTCACCACCTAGCGGGAGGCCCCAATGAGCAGTTCTTC. It specifies CASSHHLAGGPNEQFF. This rearrangement joins TRBV6-2 or TRBV6-3 to TRBJ2-1, with 11 bases lining up with TRBD2. V gave up 5 bases and J gave up 6 bases; unmatched junction bases: 9. The CDR3 sequence is 16 residues long. CDR1 and CDR2 from the germline V gene are MNHEY and SVGEGT.